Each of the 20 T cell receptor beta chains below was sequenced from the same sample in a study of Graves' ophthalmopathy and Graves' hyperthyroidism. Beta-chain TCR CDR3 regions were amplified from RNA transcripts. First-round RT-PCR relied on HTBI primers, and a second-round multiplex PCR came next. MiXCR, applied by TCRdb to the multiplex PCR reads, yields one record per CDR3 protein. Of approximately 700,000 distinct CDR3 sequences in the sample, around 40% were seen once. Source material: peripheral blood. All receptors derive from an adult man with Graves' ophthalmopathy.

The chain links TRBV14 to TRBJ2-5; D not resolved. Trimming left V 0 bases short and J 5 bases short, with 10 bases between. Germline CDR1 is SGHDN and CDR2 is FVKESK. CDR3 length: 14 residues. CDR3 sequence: CASSQDYGWETQYF. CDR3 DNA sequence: TGTGCCAGCAGCCAAGACTATGGTTGGGAGACCCAGTACTTC.

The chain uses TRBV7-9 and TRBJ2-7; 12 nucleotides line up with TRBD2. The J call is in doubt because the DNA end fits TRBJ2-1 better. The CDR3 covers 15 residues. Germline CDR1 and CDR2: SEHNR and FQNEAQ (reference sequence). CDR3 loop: CASSSTSGSSVEQFF. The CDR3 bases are TGTGCCAGCAGCTCGACTAGCGGGAGTAGTGTTGAGCAGTTCTTC.

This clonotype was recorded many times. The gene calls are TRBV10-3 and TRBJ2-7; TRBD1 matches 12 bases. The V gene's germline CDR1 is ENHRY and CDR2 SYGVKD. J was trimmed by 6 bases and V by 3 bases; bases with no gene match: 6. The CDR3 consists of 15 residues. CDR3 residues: CAISDPGTGGAEQYF. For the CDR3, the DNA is TGTGCCATCAGTGATCCTGGGACAGGGGGCGCCGAGCAGTACTTC.

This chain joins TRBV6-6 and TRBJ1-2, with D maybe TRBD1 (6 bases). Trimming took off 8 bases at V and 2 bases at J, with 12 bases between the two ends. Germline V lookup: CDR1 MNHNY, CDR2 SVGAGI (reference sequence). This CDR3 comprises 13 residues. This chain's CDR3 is CASGFTGNYGYTF. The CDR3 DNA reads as TGTGCCAGCGGCTTTACAGGGAACTATGGCTACACCTTC.

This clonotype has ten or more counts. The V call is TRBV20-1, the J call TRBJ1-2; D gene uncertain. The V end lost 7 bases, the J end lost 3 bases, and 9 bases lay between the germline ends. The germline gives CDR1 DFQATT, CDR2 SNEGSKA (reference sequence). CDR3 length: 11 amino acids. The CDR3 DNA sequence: TGCAGTGGTTTAAGGGACTATGGCTACACCTTC. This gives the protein CSGLRDYGYTF.

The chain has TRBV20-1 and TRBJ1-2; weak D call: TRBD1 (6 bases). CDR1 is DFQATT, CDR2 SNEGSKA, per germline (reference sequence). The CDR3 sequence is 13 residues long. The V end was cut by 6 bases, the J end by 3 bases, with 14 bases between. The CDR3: CSADGGTYYGYTF. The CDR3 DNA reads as TGCAGTGCGGATGGCGGGACATACTATGGCTACACCTTC.

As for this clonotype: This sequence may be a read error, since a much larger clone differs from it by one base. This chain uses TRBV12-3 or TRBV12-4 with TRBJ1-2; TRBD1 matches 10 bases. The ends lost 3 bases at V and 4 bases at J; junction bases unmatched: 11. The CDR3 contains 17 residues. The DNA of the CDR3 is TGTGCCAGCAGTTTGCTGGGGACAGGGGAGAGGGGCTATGGCTACACCTTC. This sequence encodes CASSLLGTGERGYGYTF.

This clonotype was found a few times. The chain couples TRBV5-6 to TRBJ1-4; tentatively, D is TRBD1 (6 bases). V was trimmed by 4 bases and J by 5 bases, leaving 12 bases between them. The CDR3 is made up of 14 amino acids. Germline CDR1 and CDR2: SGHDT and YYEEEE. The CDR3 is CASSDLGGNEKLFF. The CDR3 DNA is TGTGCCAGCAGCGACCTGGGGGGCAATGAAAAACTGTTTTTT.

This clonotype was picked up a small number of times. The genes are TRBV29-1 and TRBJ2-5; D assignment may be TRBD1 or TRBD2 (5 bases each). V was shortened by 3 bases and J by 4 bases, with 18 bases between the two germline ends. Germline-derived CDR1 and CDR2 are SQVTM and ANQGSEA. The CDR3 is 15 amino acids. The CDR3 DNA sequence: TGCAGCGTTGAGATCCTGTTGAGGGGCCGAGAGACCCAGTACTTC. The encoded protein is CSVEILLRGRETQYF.

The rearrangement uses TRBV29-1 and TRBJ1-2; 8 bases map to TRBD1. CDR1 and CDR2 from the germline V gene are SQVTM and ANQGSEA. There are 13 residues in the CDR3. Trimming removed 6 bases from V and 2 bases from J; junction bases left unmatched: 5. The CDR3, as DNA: TGCAGCGTCCGGACAGGGTCGAACTATGGCTACACCTTC. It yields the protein CSVRTGSNYGYTF.

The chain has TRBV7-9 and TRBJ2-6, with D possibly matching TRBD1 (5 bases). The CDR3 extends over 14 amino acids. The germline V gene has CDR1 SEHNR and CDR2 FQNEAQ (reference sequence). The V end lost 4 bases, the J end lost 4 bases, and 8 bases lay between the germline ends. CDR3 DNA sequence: TGTGCCAGCAGCTCTCACAGGGGGGCCAACGTCCTGACTTTC. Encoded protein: CASSSHRGANVLTF.

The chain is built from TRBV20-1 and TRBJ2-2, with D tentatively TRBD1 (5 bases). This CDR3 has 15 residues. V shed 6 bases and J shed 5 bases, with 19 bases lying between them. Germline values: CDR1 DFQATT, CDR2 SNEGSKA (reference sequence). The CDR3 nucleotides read TGCAGTGCCCCGCGGCCTGACAGATCTACCGGGGAGCTGTTTTTT. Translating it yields CSAPRPDRSTGELFF.

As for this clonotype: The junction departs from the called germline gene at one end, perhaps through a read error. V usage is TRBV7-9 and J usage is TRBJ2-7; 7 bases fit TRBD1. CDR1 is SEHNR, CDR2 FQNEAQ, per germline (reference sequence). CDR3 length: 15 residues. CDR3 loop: CASSRGQTSSYEQYF. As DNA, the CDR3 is TGCGCCAGCAGCCGGGGACAGACGAGCTCCTACGAGCAGTACTTC.

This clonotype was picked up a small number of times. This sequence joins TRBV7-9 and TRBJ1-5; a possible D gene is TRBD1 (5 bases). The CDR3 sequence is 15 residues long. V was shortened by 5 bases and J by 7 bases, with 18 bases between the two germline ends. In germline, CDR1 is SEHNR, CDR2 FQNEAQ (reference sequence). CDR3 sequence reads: CASSLNTGWEQPQHF. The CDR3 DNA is TGTGCCAGCAGCCTAAATACAGGCTGGGAGCAGCCCCAGCATTTT.

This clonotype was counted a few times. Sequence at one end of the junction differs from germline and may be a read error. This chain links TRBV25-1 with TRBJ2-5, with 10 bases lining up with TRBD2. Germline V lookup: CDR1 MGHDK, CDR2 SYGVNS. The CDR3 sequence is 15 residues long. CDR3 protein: CASSQDLAAGGPKDF. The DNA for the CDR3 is TGTGCCAGCAGCCAAGATCTGGCAGCGGGAGGGCCCAAGGACTTC.

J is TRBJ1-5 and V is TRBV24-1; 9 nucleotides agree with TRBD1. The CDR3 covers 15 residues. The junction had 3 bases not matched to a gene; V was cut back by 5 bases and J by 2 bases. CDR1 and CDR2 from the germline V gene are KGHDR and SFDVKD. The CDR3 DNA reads TGTGCCACCAGTGCTTGGGACAGGGGCAATCAGCCCCAGCATTTT. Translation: CATSAWDRGNQPQHF.

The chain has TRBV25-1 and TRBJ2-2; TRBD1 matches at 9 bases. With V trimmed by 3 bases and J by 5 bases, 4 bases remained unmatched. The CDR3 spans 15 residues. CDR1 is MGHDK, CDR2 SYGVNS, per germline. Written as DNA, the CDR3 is TGTGCCAGCAGTGATAGACAGGGGGAAACCGGGGAGCTGTTTTTT. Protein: CASSDRQGETGELFF.

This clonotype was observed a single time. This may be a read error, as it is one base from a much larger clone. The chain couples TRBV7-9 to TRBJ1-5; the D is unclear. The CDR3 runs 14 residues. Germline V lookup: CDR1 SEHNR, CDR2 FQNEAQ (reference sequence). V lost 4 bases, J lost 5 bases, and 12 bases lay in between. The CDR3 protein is CASSSEGRHQPQHF. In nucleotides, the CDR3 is TGTGCCAGCAGCTCCGAGGGCAGGCATCAGCCCCAGCATTTT.

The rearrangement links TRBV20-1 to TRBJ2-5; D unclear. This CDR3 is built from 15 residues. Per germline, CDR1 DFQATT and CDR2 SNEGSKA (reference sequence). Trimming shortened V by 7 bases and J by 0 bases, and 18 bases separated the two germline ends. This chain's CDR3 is CSVTALGPYQETQYF. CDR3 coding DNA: TGCAGTGTTACGGCCCTTGGGCCGTACCAAGAGACCCAGTACTTC.

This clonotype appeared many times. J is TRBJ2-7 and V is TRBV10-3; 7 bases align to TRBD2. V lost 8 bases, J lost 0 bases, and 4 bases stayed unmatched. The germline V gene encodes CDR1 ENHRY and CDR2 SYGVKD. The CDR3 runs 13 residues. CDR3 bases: TGTGCCATCGGCGGGGACTACTCCTACGAGCAGTACTTC. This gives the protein CAIGGDYSYEQYF.